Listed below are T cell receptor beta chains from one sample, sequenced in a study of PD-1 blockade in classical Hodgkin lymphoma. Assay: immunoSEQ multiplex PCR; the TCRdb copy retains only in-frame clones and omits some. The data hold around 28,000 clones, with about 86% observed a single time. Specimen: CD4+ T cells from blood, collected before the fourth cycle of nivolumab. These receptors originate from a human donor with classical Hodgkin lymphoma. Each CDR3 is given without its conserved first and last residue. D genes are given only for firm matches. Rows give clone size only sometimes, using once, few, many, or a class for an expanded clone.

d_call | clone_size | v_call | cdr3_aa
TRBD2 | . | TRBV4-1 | ASSSRDGREGSYEQY
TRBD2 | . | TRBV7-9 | ASRIITSGWETQY
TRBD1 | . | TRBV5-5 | ASRAGTGGTGELF
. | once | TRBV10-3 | AISGAGNTIY
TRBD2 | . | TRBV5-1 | ASSRITSGRPGHTQY
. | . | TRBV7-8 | ASSTPLRAYEQY
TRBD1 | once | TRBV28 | ASSLNGQGQETQY
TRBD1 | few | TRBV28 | ASSWTGSNQPQH
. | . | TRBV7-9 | AGARVEETQY
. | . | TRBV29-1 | SVSTSNQPQH
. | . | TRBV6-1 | ASSLLGGSTEAF
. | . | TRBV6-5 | AVRPGENTGELF
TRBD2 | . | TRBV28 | ASSFGGLSGGRPYEQY
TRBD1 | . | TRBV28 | ASSYPDRGSYEQY
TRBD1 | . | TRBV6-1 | ASRDRFIGNQPQH
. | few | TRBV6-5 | ASGQGDGYT
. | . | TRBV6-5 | ASSPGGNYNEQF
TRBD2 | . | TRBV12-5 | ASGTGLAHYEQY
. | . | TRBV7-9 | ASSMRSAPTGELF
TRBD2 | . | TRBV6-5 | ASSRTSAYEQY
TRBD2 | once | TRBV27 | ASSSTSGHTDTQY
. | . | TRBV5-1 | ASSGRSYGYT
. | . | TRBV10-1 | ASSGAGTYEQY
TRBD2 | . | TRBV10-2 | ASSEEGLAGRYRSTDTQY
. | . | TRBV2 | ASSGGRGPRYEQY
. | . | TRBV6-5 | ASSYDWGETYEQY
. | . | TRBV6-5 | ASRPTAVGNQPQH
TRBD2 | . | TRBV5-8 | ASSRREVWEQY
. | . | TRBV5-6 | ASSLASYGYT
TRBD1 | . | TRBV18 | ASSPSGTAGNTIY
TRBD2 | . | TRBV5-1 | ASSLDLLAGRRAYEQY
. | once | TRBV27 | ASSLRIGGQGTQY
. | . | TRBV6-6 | ASSQGEGPQH
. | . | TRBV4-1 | ASSRAGDPNTIY
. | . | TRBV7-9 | ASRPDGGAGYT
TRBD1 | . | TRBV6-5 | ASSTPGQGVKLD
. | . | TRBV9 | ASRESGTDTQY
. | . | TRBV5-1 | ASSFTPGGEETQY
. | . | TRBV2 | ASRRGAGELF
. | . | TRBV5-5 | ASSRVSYEQY
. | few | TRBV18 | ASSNLENTEAF
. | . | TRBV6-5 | ASSLGDGWEKLF
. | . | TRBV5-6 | ASSLGPEQF
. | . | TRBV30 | AWGGWGSYEQY
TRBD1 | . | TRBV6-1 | ASTPGQVYGELF
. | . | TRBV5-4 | ASSLAGGTYSGANVLT
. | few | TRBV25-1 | ASSVFGSDTQY
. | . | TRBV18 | ASSPDRGEAF
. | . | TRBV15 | ATSRVGDPGNTIY
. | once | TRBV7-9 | ASSAREYTDTQY
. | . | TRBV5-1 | ASSLDIRSYGYT
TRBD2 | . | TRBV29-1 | SVATSGTRDTQY
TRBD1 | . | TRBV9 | ASSAGTGSYNEQF
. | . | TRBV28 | ASSQETQY
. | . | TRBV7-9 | ASSLRGTQY
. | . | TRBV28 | ASSIRGQNTEAF
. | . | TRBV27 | ASRSAAYEQY